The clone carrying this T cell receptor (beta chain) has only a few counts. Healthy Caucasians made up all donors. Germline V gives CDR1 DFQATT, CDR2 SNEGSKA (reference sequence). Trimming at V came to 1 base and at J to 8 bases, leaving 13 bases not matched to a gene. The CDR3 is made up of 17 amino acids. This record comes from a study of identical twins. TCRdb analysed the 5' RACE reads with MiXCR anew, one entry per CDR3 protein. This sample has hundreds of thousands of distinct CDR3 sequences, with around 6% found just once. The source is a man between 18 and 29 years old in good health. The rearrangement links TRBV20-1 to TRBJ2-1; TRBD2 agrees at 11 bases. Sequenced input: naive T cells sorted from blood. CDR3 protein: CSARGGTSGRSAYEQFF. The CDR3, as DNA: TGCAGTGCTAGAGGGGGCACTAGCGGGAGATCGGCGTATGAGCAGTTCTTC.